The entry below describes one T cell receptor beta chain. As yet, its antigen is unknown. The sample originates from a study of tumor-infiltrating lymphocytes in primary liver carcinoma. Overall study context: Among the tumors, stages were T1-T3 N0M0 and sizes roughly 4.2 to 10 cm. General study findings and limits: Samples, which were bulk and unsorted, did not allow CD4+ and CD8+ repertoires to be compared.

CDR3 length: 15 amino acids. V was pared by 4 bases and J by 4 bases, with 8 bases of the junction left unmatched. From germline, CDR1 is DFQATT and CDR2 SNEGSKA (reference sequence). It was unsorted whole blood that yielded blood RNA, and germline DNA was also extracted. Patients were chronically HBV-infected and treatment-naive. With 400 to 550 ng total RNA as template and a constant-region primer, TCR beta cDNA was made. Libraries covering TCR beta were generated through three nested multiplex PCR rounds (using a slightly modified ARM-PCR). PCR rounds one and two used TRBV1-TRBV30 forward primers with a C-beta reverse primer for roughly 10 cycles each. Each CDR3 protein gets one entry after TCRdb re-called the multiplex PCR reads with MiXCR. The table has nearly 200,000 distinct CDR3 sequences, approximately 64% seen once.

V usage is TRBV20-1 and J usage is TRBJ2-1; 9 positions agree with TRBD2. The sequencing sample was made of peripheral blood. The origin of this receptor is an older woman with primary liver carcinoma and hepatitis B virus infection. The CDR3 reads CSAIDPLAGYNEQFF. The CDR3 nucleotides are TGCAGTGCTATAGACCCCCTAGCGGGATACAATGAGCAGTTCTTC.